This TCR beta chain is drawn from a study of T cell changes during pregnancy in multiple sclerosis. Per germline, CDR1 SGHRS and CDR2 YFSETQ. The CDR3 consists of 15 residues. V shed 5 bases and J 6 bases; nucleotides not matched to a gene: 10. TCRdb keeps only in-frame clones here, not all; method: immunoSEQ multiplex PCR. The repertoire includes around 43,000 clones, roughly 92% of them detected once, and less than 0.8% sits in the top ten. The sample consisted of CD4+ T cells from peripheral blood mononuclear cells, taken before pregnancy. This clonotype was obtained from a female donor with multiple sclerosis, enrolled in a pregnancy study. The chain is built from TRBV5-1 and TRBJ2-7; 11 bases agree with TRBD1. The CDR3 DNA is TGCGCCAGCAGTTCGGACGGGACAGGGGGTGGCGAGCAGTACTTC. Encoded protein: CASSSDGTGGGEQYF.